The count of the clone carrying this TCR beta chain is one. From germline, CDR1 is SEHNR and CDR2 FQNEAQ (reference sequence). Trimming took 7 bases from V and 0 from J, leaving 13 bases between them. This CDR3 spans 15 amino acids. This entry comes from a study of blood T cell repertoires in COVID-19. The wider study: COVID-19 samples collected from the United States, Italy and Spain covered acute and convalescent phases. The cDNA or gDNA used as material had been derived from T cells, B-cell-depleted T cells, or PBMCs.

In the study's own analysis: Reference gene primers were amplified, and this amplification served to estimate nucleated cell counts. Profiled with immunoSEQ multiplex PCR; TCRdb holds only in-frame clones, not every one. V and J calls and clone size come straight from that table; D and trimming were deduced from the DNA. The data contain under 300,000 clones, approximately 85% of them singletons. The gene calls are TRBV7-9 and TRBJ2-1, with D tentatively TRBD1 (5 bases). Sequenced sample: peripheral blood. This TCR was recovered from a human donor in a cohort sampled during active COVID-19. CDR3 DNA: TGTGCCAGCATCCCCTTCGACAGCTCCTACAATGAGCAGTTCTTC. Translation: CASIPFDSSYNEQFF.